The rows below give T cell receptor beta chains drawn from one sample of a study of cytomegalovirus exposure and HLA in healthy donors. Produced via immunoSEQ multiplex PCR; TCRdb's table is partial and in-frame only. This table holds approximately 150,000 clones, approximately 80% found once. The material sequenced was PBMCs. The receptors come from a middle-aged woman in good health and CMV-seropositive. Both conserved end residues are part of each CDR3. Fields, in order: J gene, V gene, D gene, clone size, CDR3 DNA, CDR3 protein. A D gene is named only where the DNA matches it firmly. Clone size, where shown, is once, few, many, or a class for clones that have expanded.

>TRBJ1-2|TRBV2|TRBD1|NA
TGTGCCAGCAAGGGGACAGGGGAGAACTATGGCTACACCTTC
CASKGTGENYGYTF
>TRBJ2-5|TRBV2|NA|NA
TGTGCCAGCAGTTTAGGCGGAATCGACCAAGAGACCCAGTACTTC
CASSLGGIDQETQYF
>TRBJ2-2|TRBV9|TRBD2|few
TGTGCCAGCAGCGTAACTCCCGGGACTAGCGGGGCCAACACCGGGGAGCTGTTTTTT
CASSVTPGTSGANTGELFF
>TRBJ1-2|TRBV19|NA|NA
TGTGCCAGTAGTACAGATCAGGGCTACACCTTC
CASSTDQGYTF
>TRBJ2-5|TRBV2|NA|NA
TGTGCCAGCAGTGGACAGATACAAGAGACCCAGTACTTC
CASSGQIQETQYF
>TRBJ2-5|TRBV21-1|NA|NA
TGTGCCAGCAGCTCACCCTTAGGGGGAGAGACCCAGTACTTC
CASSSPLGGETQYF
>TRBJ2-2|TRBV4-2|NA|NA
TGTGCCAGCAGCCAATCAGGGTACTATGGTATCGGGGAGCTGTTTTTT
CASSQSGYYGIGELFF
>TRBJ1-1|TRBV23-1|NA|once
TGCGCCAGCAGTCGAGAGGCAGTGAACACTGAAGCTTTCTTT
CASSREAVNTEAFF
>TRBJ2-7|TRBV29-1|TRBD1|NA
TGCAGCGCCAGGTCACAGGGGGCTTCCTACGAGCAGTACTTC
CSARSQGASYEQYF
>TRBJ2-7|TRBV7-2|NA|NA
TGTGCCAGCAGCGCGGACTGGTCTTTGGAGCAGTACTTC
CASSADWSLEQYF
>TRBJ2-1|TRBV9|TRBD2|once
TGTGCCAGCAGCGTAGTGGCGGGGGGGGTCGATGAGCAGTTCTTC
CASSVVAGGVDEQFF
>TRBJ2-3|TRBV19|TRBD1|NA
TGTGCCAGCGGGACAGGTGGGGTCAGAGATACGCAGTATTTT
CASGTGGVRDTQYF
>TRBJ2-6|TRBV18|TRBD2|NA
TGTGCCAGCTCTCCGGGGGGATCTGGGGCCAACGTCCTGACTTTC
CASSPGGSGANVLTF
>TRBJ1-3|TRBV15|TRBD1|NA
TGTGCCACCAGGCAGGGGGGCTCTGGAAACACCATATATTTT
CATRQGGSGNTIYF
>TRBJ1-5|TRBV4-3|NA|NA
TGCGCCAGCAGCCCCTCGTTCGATCAGCCCCAGCATTTT
CASSPSFDQPQHF
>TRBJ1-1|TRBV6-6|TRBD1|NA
TGTGCCAGCAGACGGGACAGGGGGCCCACTGAAGCTTTCTTT
CASRRDRGPTEAFF
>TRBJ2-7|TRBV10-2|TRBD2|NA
TGCGCCAGCAGTGAGGGGCTAGCGGCTATCTACGAGCAGTACTTC
CASSEGLAAIYEQYF
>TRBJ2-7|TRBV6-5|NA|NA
TGTGCCAGCACCCTCGAAGAGGGCTACGAGCAGTACTTC
CASTLEEGYEQYF
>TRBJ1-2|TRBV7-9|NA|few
TGTGCCAGCAGCGGACGGACAGTTAACTATGGCTACACCTTC
CASSGRTVNYGYTF
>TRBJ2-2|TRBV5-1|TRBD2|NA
TGCGCCAGCAGCTTGGCTCCTAGCGGGGGGGCTAACACCGGGGAGCTGTTTTTT
CASSLAPSGGANTGELFF
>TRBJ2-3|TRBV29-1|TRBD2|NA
TGCAGCGTCCTAGCGGGGGGGACGGATACGCAGTATTTT
CSVLAGGTDTQYF
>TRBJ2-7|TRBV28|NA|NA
TGTGCCAGCAGCCAGACAGGGAAGGGGGGCTACGAGCAGTACTTC
CASSQTGKGGYEQYF
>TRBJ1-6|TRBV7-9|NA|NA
TGTGCCAGCAGCACCGGGAGCTCCTATAATTCACCCCTCCACTTT
CASSTGSSYNSPLHF
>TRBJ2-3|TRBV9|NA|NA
TGTGCCAGCAGCTGGGGGTCGGGGGGCTTAGGAGATACGCAGTATTTT
CASSWGSGGLGDTQYF
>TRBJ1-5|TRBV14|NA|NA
TGTGCCAGCAGCCAAAGCGACAGCAATCAGCCCCAGCATTTT
CASSQSDSNQPQHF
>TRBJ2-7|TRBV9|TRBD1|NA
TGTGCCAGCAGCGTAGGAGGGGGCGACGAGCAGTACTTC
CASSVGGGDEQYF
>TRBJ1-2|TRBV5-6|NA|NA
TGTGCCAGCAGCTTAGGGGGTCTCGACTATGGCTACACCTTC
CASSLGGLDYGYTF
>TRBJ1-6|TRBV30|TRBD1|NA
TGTGCCGGTACCGGGACAGGGGCAACTTCCCTCCACTTT
CAGTGTGATSLHF
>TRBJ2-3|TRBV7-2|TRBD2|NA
TGTGCCAGCAGCTTTAGCGGGCCCCTACCAGATACGCAGTATTTT
CASSFSGPLPDTQYF
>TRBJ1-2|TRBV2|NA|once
TGTGCCAGCAGTGGCGGGATCGGCTACACCTTC
CASSGGIGYTF
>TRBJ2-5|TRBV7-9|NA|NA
TGTGCCAGCAGCTTAGCGGTAGTCGGGTACCAAGAGACCCAGTACTTC
CASSLAVVGYQETQYF
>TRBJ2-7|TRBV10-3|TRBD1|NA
TGTGCCATCAGTACTGGACAGGCCTCCTACGAGCAGTACTTC
CAISTGQASYEQYF
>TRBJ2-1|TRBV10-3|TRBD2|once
TGTGCCATCAGGGGGGGGACTAGCGGGTACCGTCCCTACAATGAGCAGTTCTTC
CAIRGGTSGYRPYNEQFF
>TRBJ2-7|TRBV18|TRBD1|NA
TGTGCCAGCTCACCAAAAAGAGGGGGCGCTTCCTACGAGCAGTACTTC
CASSPKRGGASYEQYF
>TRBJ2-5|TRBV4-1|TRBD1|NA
TGCGCCAGCAGCCTTAGTCCAGGGGGAATGGGGCAAGAGACCCAGTACTTC
CASSLSPGGMGQETQYF
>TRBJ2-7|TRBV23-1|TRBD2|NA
TGCGCCAGCATTAGCGGGAAGACCTACGAGCAGTACTTC
CASISGKTYEQYF
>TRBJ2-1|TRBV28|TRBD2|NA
TGTGCCAGCAGTTTCTTGATAGCGGGTTCATCCTACAATGAGCAGTTCTTC
CASSFLIAGSSYNEQFF
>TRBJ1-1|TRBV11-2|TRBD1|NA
TGTGCCAGCAGCTCCCACAGGGGGGCGAACACTGAAGCTTTCTTT
CASSSHRGANTEAFF
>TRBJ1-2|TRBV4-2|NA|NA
TGTGCCAGCAGCCAACCTTCGGCGACAGCTTCACCATTGGGCTACACCTTC
CASSQPSATASPLGYTF
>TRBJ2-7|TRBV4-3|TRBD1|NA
TGCGCCAGCAGCCAAGGGACAGGGCCCTACGAGCAGTACTTC
CASSQGTGPYEQYF
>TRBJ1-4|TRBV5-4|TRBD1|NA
TGTGCCAGCAGCTTGGACACAGGGGGTGAAAAACTGTTTTTT
CASSLDTGGEKLFF
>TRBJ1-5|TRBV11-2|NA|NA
TGTGCCAGTTCAATGGACAGAGGCAATCAGCCCCAGCATTTT
CASSMDRGNQPQHF
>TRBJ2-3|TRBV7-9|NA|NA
TGTGCCAGCAGCTTACGGCGGGATAGAAGCACAGATACGCAGTATTTT
CASSLRRDRSTDTQYF
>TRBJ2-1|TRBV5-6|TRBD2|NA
TGTGCCAGCAGTTATGGACTAGCGGGGGGAAATGAGCAGTTCTTC
CASSYGLAGGNEQFF
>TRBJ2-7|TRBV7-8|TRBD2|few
TGTGCCAGCAGCTTAGGTGGAGCGGGAGGGATCTACGAGCAGTACTTC
CASSLGGAGGIYEQYF
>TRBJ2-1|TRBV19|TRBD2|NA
TGTGCCAGTAGTGCACCCGGGACTAGCTCCTACAATGAGCAGTTCTTC
CASSAPGTSSYNEQFF
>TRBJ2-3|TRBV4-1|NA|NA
TGCGCCAGCAGCCAAGAGGTTAGCGACACAGATACGCAGTATTTT
CASSQEVSDTDTQYF
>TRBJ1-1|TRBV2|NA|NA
TGTGCCAGCAGTGAGAGAGCGACTAACACTGAAGCTTTCTTT
CASSERATNTEAFF
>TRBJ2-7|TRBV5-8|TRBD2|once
TGTGCCAGCAGCTTCGGAGCGGGGCTATACGAGCAGTACTTC
CASSFGAGLYEQYF
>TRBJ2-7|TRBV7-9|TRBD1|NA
TGTGCCAGCAGCTTAGAAAGGACAGGGGTCTACGAGCAGTACTTC
CASSLERTGVYEQYF
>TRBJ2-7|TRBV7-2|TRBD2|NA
TGTGCCAGCAGCCCCGAACTAGCGGTAACGGGAGAGCAGTACTTC
CASSPELAVTGEQYF
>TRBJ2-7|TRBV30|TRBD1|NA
TGTGCCTGGGACCGGGACAGCGCCTACGAGCAGTACTTC
CAWDRDSAYEQYF
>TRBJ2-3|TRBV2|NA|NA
TGTGCCAGCAGTCCCTTGGGGGGGGCGAGCACAGATACGCAGTATTTT
CASSPLGGASTDTQYF
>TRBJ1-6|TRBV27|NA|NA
TGTGCCAGCAGTTTATCATCCGAGGAGAATTCACCCCTCCACTTT
CASSLSSEENSPLHF
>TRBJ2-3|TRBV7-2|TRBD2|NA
TGTGCCAGCAGCTTCAATAGCGGGGGCCTCACAGATACGCAGTATTTT
CASSFNSGGLTDTQYF
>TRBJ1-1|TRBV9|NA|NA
TGTGCCAGCAGCATCGGGGGGGGGAACACTGAAGCTTTCTTT
CASSIGGGNTEAFF
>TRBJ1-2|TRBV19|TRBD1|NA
TGTGCCAGTACCGCCGATTTCCAGGGGGCCCTACGCGGCTACACCTTC
CASTADFQGALRGYTF
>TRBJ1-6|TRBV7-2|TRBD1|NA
TGTGCCAGCAGGGCCCGTTCCGGGACAGGCCCCTCTCCCCTCCACTTT
CASRARSGTGPSPLHF
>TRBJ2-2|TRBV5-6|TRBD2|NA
TGTGCCAGCAGTTTTGGTGTTTCTAGCGGGGACACCGGGGAGCTGTTTTTT
CASSFGVSSGDTGELFF